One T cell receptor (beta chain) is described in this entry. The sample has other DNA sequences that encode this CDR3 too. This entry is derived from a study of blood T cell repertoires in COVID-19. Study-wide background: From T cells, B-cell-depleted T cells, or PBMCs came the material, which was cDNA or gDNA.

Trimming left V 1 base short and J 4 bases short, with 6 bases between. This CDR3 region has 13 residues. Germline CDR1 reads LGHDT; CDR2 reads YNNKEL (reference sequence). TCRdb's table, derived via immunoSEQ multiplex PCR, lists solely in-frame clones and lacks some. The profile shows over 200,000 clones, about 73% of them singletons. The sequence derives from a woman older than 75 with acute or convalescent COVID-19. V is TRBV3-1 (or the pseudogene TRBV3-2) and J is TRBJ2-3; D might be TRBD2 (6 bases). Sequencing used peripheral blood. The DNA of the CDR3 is TGTGCCAGCAGCCAAGCGGGGGCAGATACGCAGTATTTT. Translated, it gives CASSQAGADTQYF.